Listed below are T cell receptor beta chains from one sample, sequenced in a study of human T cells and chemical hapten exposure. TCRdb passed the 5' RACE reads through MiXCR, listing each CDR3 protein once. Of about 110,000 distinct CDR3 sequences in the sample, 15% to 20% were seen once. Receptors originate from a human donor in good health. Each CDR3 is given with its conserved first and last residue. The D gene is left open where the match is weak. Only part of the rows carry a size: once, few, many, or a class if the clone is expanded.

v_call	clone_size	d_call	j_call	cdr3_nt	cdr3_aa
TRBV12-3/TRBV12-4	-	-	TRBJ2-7	TGTGCCAGCAGTTTAGCCTTCTACGAGCAGTACTTC	CASSLAFYEQYF
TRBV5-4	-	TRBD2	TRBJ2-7	TGTGCCAGCAGCTCAGGACTAGCGGGAGGCCGGGGTGAGCAGTACTTC	CASSSGLAGGRGEQYF
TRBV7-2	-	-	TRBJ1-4	TGTGCCAGCAGCCAACTGAGAGGGGGTGGCGAAAAACTGTTTTTT	CASSQLRGGGEKLFF
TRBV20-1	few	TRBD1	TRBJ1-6	TGCAGTGCTAGAGATCGGTCGGGACAGGGAGGTTCACCCCTCCACTTT	CSARDRSGQGGSPLHF
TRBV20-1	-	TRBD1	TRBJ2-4	TGCAGTGCATTTCACTTTGGACAGGGCGGAAACATTCAGTACTTC	CSAFHFGQGGNIQYF
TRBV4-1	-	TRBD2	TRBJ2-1	TGCGCCAGCAGCCAAGAGCTAGCGGGAGGCAGGAATGAGCAGTTCTTC	CASSQELAGGRNEQFF
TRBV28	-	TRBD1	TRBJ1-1	TGTGCCAGCACCTTCTCACAGGGGACGGATACCCGTGAAGCTTTCTTT	CASTFSQGTDTREAFF
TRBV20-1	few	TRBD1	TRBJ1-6	TGCAGTGCTAGCGACAGGGGGATCTCACCCCTCCACTTT	CSASDRGISPLHF
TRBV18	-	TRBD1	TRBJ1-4	TGTGCCAGCTCACCTAGTCTTGGACAGGCTGACATTGCAACTAATGAAAAACTGTTTTTT	CASSPSLGQADIATNEKLFF
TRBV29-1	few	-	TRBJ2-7	TGCAGCGTTGAATTCGGCCCGGACGAGCAGTACTTC	CSVEFGPDEQYF